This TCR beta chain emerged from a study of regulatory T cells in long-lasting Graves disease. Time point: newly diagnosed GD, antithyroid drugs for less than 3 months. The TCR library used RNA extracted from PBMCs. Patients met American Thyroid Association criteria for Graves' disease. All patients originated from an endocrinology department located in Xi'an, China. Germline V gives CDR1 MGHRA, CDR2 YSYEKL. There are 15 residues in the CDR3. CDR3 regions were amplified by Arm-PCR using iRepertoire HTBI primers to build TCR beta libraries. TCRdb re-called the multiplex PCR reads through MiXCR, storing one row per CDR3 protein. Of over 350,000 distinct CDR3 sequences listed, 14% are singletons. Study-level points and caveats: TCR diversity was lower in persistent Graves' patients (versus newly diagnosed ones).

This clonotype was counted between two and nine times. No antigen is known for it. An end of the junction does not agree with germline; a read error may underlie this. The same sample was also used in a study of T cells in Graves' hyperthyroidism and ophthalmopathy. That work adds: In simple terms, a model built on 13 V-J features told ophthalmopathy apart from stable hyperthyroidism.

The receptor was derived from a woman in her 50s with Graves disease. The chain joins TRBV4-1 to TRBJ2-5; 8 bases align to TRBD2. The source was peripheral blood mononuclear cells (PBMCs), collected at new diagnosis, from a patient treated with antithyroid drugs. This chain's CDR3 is CASSLGREDGETQYF. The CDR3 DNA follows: TGTGCCAGCAGCTTAGGGCGGGAGGACGGGGAGACCCAGTACTTC.